This T cell receptor (beta chain) originates from a study of neurological immune-mediated disorders. Germline CDR1 reads LGHNA; CDR2 reads YSLEER. This CDR3 spans 15 amino acids. The V end lost 5 bases, the J end lost 2 bases, and 16 bases lay between the germline ends. At least ten counts were recorded for this clonotype. One entry per CDR3 protein, called by TCRdb with MiXCR from the 5' RACE reads. The repertoire consists of 16,000 or so distinct CDR3 sequences, with 9% to 10% occurring once and the leading ten covering about 47%. The specimen sequenced was CD8+ T cells from blood. J is TRBJ2-7 and V is TRBV4-3; TRBD2 is a possible D gene (7 bases). The receptor comes from a man aged 45-60 years in good health. CDR3: CASSYEGGGPYEQYF. DNA of the CDR3: TGCGCCAGCAGCTACGAGGGGGGGGGTCCCTACGAGCAGTACTTC.